This T cell receptor beta chain was sequenced for a study of human T cells and chemical hapten exposure. Study in general: Upper-back patches of 0.01% DPC were read at 6 days.

Via MiXCR, TCRdb re-called the RACE reads, giving one row per CDR3 protein. The sample has approximately 87,000 distinct CDR3 sequences; about an eighth are singletons. Time point of the sample: patch test 2, 6 weeks after DPC sensitization. Treatment: therapeutic diphenylcyclopropenone sensitization with weekly scalp DPC. V lost 5 bases, J lost 9 bases, and 17 bases lay in between. In germline, CDR1 is MDHEN, CDR2 SYDVKM. The CDR3 consists of 14 residues. The origin of this receptor is a woman between 40 and 55 years old with alopecia areata. Some clones in this sample may be carry-over from other donors' samples. The material sequenced was whole blood, taken in connection with sensitization to the hapten diphenylcyclopropenone (DPC). V usage is TRBV28 and J usage is TRBJ2-1; the D call may be TRBD1 or TRBD2 (5 bases each). The CDR3 region is CASSLTGANGEQFF. For the CDR3, the DNA is TGTGCCAGCAGTCTCACCGGGGCCAACGGTGAGCAGTTCTTC. The whole variable domain, remainder taken from reference TRBV28 and TRBJ2-1, is DVKVTQSSRYLVKRTGEKVFLECVQDMDHENMFWYRQDPGLGLRLIYFSYDVKMKEKGDIPEGYSVSREKKERFSLILESASTNQTSMYLCASSLTGANGEQFFGPGTRLTVL.